There are a few counts of the clone carrying this TCR beta chain. This record comes from a study of glioma-infiltrating T cells after dendritic cell vaccination. The ends were cut back, 4 bases at V and 1 base at J, with 8 bases in the middle. Germline loops: CDR1 KGHSH, CDR2 LQKENI. The CDR3 runs to 14 residues. Produced via immunoSEQ multiplex PCR; TCRdb's table is partial and in-frame only. The sample records 65,000 to 90,000 clones, roughly 82% being singletons. The rearrangement links TRBV18 to TRBJ2-1; D gene uncertain. Here the sequenced sample was blood, taken before dendritic cell vaccination. The TCR was taken from a human donor with glioblastoma. CDR3 amino acids: CASSHDRSYNEQFF. The CDR3 DNA reads as TGTGCCAGCTCACATGATAGATCCTACAATGAGCAGTTCTTC.